The 29 T cell receptor beta chains in this list originate from one sample, sequenced in a study of TIL therapy for anti-PD-1-resistant metastatic lung cancer (dated by TCRdb to the early 2020s). TCR beta CDR3 regions were amplified from genomic DNA by bias-controlled multiplex PCR with the immunoSEQ v3 hsTCRB kit. TCRdb holds this immuneACCESS table with in-frame rearrangements only. Some clones are missing; in checked studies, unresolved V genes explain under half, and the rest has no known cause. The table for this sample lists 54,000 or so clones; about nine tenths of them were counted only once. The ten largest clonotypes hold just over 2.5% of the sample. The time point label on this specimen signifies: pre-treatment sample, taken before nivolumab and TIL therapy. The source material was blood, sampled at baseline. Receptors were obtained from a person aged 25 to 85 with non-small cell lung cancer.

The CDR3 loop is CASFTGGYEQYF. The CDR3 region has the DNA TGTGCCAGCTTTACAGGGGGGTACGAGCAGTACTTC. V gene TRBV11-3 combines with J gene TRBJ2-7; TRBD1 matches at 8 bases. CDR3 length: 12 residues. Per germline, CDR1 SGHNT and CDR2 YENEEA. V was pared by 8 bases and J by 4 bases, with 4 bases of the junction left unmatched.

There are a few counts of this clone. J is TRBJ2-2 and V is TRBV28, with 12 bases that match TRBD2. The trim removed 0 bases at V and 6 bases at J, leaving 5 bases unmatched. Germline-derived CDR1 and CDR2 are MDHEN and SYDVKM. The CDR3 covers 17 residues. The CDR3 nucleotides are TGTGCCAGCAGTTTATGGAGGCTAGCGGGAGGGCCCGGGGAGCTGTTTTTT. Its translation is CASSLWRLAGGPGELFF.

This chain joins TRBV19 and TRBJ1-3; TRBD1 might be the D (5 bases). Per the germline V gene, CDR1 is LNHDA and CDR2 is SQIVND (reference sequence). V lost 7 bases and J lost 5, with 15 bases in between. The CDR3 runs 14 residues. For the CDR3, the DNA is TGTGCCAGTATGAGGCCGGGACGGCGAAACACCATATATTTT. Protein product: CASMRPGRRNTIYF.

J is TRBJ2-1 and V is TRBV27; maybe TRBD2 (5 bases). The CDR3 has 15 residues. Germline CDR1 and CDR2: MNHEY and SMNVEV (reference sequence). The ends were cut back, 5 bases at V and 1 base at J, with 12 bases in the middle. The CDR3 sequence: CASSRLPRSYNEQFF. As DNA, the CDR3 is TGTGCCAGCAGTCGACTACCTAGATCCTACAATGAGCAGTTCTTC.

V gene TRBV7-9 combines with J gene TRBJ1-2; perhaps TRBD1 as D (5 bases). The CDR3 loop spans 14 amino acids. Trimming shortened V by 1 base and J by 4 bases, and 10 bases separated the two germline ends. Germline CDR1 reads SEHNR; CDR2 reads FQNEAQ (reference sequence). DNA of the CDR3: TGTGCCAGCAGCTTAGTTTCAGGGCTCTATGGCTACACCTTC. Its translation is CASSLVSGLYGYTF.

The chain combines TRBV5-6 with TRBJ1-5, with a weak D call TRBD1 (5 bases). Germline V CDR1 and CDR2: SGHDT, YYEEEE. The CDR3 spans 16 residues. Trimming stripped 0 bases from V and 5 bases from J, with 15 bases between. The CDR3 loop is CASSLGGARIDQPQHF. The CDR3 nucleotides are TGTGCCAGCAGCTTGGGAGGGGCGCGGATAGATCAGCCCCAGCATTTT.

The chain is built from TRBV18 and TRBJ1-3; possible D gene TRBD1, 5 bases. The CDR3 is 17 residues long. The V and J ends lost 0 bases and 4 bases respectively, with 16 bases between them. The germline CDR1 and CDR2 sequences are KGHSH and LQKENI. The CDR3 loop is CASSPPVGDGKGNTIYF. The DNA for the CDR3 is TGTGCCAGCTCACCACCAGTGGGGGATGGCAAAGGAAACACCATATATTTT.

V gene TRBV12-1 combines with J gene TRBJ2-7. TRBV12-1 counts as a pseudogene. The CDR3 spans 15 residues. CDR3 protein: CASSLGDCHGHEQYF. The CDR3 DNA reads as TGTGCCAGCAGCTTGGGCGACTGCCACGGACACGAGCAGTACTTC.

J is TRBJ2-2 and V is TRBV18; D gene ambiguous. The CDR3 spans 15 residues. CDR1 is KGHSH and CDR2 is LQKENI in the germline V gene. The ends were cut back, 5 bases at V and 0 bases at J, with 10 bases in the middle. The CDR3 DNA follows: TGTGCCAGCTCAGCACTAATAGCGAACACCGGGGAGCTGTTTTTT. This encodes CASSALIANTGELFF.

The chain recombines TRBV6-6 with TRBJ2-3, with a possible D match to TRBD1 (5 bases). The CDR3 length is 13 residues. Germline V gene sequence: CDR1 MNHNY, CDR2 SVGAGI (reference sequence). Trimming pared 6 bases from V and 4 bases from J, leaving 11 bases between. In DNA form, the CDR3 reads TGTGCCAGCAGCTCGTTAGGGGCAGATACGCAGTATTTT. It codes for CASSSLGADTQYF.

The chain recombines TRBV2 with TRBJ2-7; 10 bases map to TRBD2. V lost 4 bases, J lost 4 bases, and 7 bases stayed unmatched. Germline CDR1 reads SNHLY; CDR2 reads FYNNEI. The CDR3 sequence is 15 residues long. CDR3 amino acids: CASSAEAGGPYEQYF. The DNA for the CDR3 is TGTGCCAGCAGTGCGGAAGCGGGGGGGCCTTACGAGCAGTACTTC.

This clone has just a few counts. The rearrangement links TRBV4-1 to TRBJ2-7; TRBD2 aligns across 7 bases. V dropped 0 bases and J dropped 7; count of bases not matched to a gene: 3. Germline V gene sequence: CDR1 MGHRA, CDR2 YSYEKL. The CDR3 spans 13 residues. CDR3 nucleotide sequence: TGCGCCAGCAGCCAAGATGACGGGAGGGAGCAGTACTTC. Translated: CASSQDDGREQYF.

This clone was detected only once. The J gene is TRBJ2-7, the V gene TRBV5-1; either TRBD1 or TRBD2 may fit D (5 bases each). Trimming removed 1 base from V and 3 bases from J, with 8 bases in between. The CDR3 covers 13 residues. Per germline, CDR1 SGHRS and CDR2 YFSETQ. CDR3 loop: CASSLLRGYEQYF. The CDR3 DNA reads TGCGCCAGCAGCTTGTTGAGGGGCTACGAGCAGTACTTC.

This chain links TRBV5-8 with TRBJ2-7; D is perhaps TRBD1 or TRBD2 (5 bases each). Germline V gene sequence: CDR1 SGHTS, CDR2 YDEGEE. This CDR3 has 15 amino acids. V was cut by 4 bases and J by 1 base, with 15 bases left in between. CDR3 bases: TGTGCCAGCAGCCCAGTGGGGGTCCCTTCCTACGAGCAGTACTTC. Protein product: CASSPVGVPSYEQYF. The whole variable domain, filled in from reference TRBV5-8 and TRBJ2-7, reads EAGVTQSPTHLIKTRGQQATLRCSPISGHTSVYWYQQALGLGLQFLLWYDEGEERNRGNFPPRFSGRQFPNYSSELNVNALELEDSALYLCASSPVGVPSYEQYFGPGTRLTVT.

As DNA, the CDR3 is TGTGCCAGTAGCGTCCCGTGGGGAGAGACCCAGTACTTC. This gives the protein CASSVPWGETQYF. The chain recombines TRBV19 with TRBJ2-5; D is unresolved. The V end was cut by 6 bases, the J end by 4 bases, with 12 bases between. The CDR3 totals 13 residues. Germline assignment: CDR1 LNHDA and CDR2 SQIVND (reference sequence).

The chain recombines TRBV5-6 with TRBJ1-3; no firm D call. Germline V CDR1 and CDR2: SGHDT, YYEEEE. The CDR3 sequence is 15 residues long. V lost 0 bases to trimming and J lost 4 bases, with 11 bases between them. The CDR3, as DNA: TGTGCCAGCAGCTTGGAGACCCTACCCGGAAACACCATATATTTT. It is translated as CASSLETLPGNTIYF. The full variable domain, rest sourced from reference TRBV5-6 and TRBJ1-3, is DAGVTQSPTHLIKTRGQQVTLRCSPKSGHDTVSWYQQALGQGPQFIFQYYEEEERQRGNFPDRFSGHQFPNYSSELNVNALLLGDSALYLCASSLETLPGNTIYFGEGSWLTVV.

The chain recombines TRBV6-6 with TRBJ2-2, with a weak D call TRBD1 (6 bases). Per germline, CDR1 MNHNY and CDR2 SVGAGI (reference sequence). V was pared by 6 bases and J by 6 bases, with 20 bases between. This CDR3 has 16 residues. The CDR3 nucleotides are TGTGCCAGCAGCTCAACAGGGTTCGTAAACGCCGGGGAGCTGTTTTTT. Protein product: CASSSTGFVNAGELFF.

The chain couples TRBV30 to TRBJ1-1; 10 nucleotides agree with TRBD1. The trim removed 1 base at V and 10 bases at J, leaving 12 bases unmatched. The V gene's germline CDR1 is GTSNPN and CDR2 SVGIG (reference sequence). The CDR3 runs to 15 residues. CDR3 sequence: CAWSDTGQGQVRAFF. The CDR3 DNA is TGTGCCTGGAGTGACACGGGACAGGGGCAGGTGAGAGCTTTCTTT.

The chain joins TRBV3-1 (or the pseudogene TRBV3-2) to TRBJ2-1; 7 nucleotides agree with TRBD2. This CDR3 comprises 14 residues. Germline values: CDR1 LGHDT, CDR2 YNNKEL (reference sequence). The V gene end was trimmed by 1 base and the J gene end by 8 bases; junction bases not matched to a gene: 5. CDR3 in DNA: TGTGCCAGCAGCCAAGTCCGGGGGGAGGATGAGCAGTTCTTC. The encoded protein is CASSQVRGEDEQFF.

The CDR3: CASSARDSLANEQFF. DNA for the CDR3: TGTGCCAGCAGCGCTCGGGACAGTTTGGCCAATGAGCAGTTCTTC. V and J are TRBV9 and TRBJ2-1, with 7 bases aligning to TRBD1. Germline V gives CDR1 SGDLS, CDR2 YYNGEE. The CDR3 contains 15 residues. V shed 3 bases and J 6 bases; nucleotides not matched to a gene: 9. The full variable domain, rest sourced from reference TRBV9 and TRBJ2-1, is DSGVTQTPKHLITATGQRVTLRCSPRSGDLSVYWYQQSLDQGLQFLIQYYNGEERAKGNILERFSAQQFPDLHSELNLSSLELGDSALYFCASSARDSLANEQFFGPGTRLTVL.

This chain uses TRBV6-5 with TRBJ2-7; D tentatively reads TRBD1 or TRBD2 (5 bases each). V was trimmed by 6 bases and J by 3 bases, leaving 12 bases between them. The germline CDR1 and CDR2 sequences are MNHEY and SVGAGI. The CDR3 totals 13 residues. Here the CDR3 DNA reads TGTGCCAGCAGAAGCCGGGACGACTACGAGCAGTACTTC. This codes for CASRSRDDYEQYF.

This clone was detected a few times. V is TRBV18 and J is TRBJ1-1; weak D call: TRBD1 (6 bases). Germline V CDR1 and CDR2: KGHSH, LQKENI. V was trimmed by 8 bases and J by 0 bases, leaving 13 bases between them. The CDR3 has 14 amino acids. The CDR3 nucleotides are TGTGCCAGCCGCCGGACAGAGCTGAACACTGAAGCTTTCTTT. The encoded protein is CASRRTELNTEAFF.

This chain uses TRBV3-1 (or the pseudogene TRBV3-2) with TRBJ2-7; possible D gene TRBD1, 5 bases. Trimming cost V 4 bases and J 2 bases, with 12 bases left between them. The CDR3 is 14 amino acids. CDR1 and CDR2 (germline): LGHDT, YNNKEL (reference sequence). In DNA form, the CDR3 reads TGTGCCAGCAGCCCAATTCAGACAGCCTACGAGCAGTACTTC. Translating gives CASSPIQTAYEQYF.

CDR3 nucleotides: TGTGCCAGCAGCCAAGGGGGTGGTGGAGCTTTCTTT. The encoded protein is CASSQGGGGAFF. This sequence joins TRBV14 and TRBJ1-1; D call uncertain. The CDR3 sequence is 12 residues long. Germline V gives CDR1 SGHDN, CDR2 FVKESK. The V gene lost 1 base and the J gene lost 10 bases, with 10 bases spanning the gap. The variable domain in full, completed from reference TRBV14 and TRBJ1-1, reads EAGVTQFPSHSVIEKGQTVTLRCDPISGHDNLYWYRRVMGKEIKFLLHFVKESKQDESGMPNNRFLAERTGGTYSTLKVQPAELEDSGVYFCASSQGGGGAFFGQGTRLTVV.

The count of this clone is one. The V call is TRBV27, the J call TRBJ2-3; D call uncertain. V lost 2 bases to trimming and J lost 5 bases, with 11 bases between them. This CDR3 comprises 14 residues. The germline V gene encodes CDR1 MNHEY and CDR2 SMNVEV (reference sequence). CDR3 loop: CASSLGEMGDTQYF. CDR3 in DNA: TGTGCCAGCAGTTTAGGGGAAATGGGAGATACGCAGTATTTT.

V is TRBV25-1 and J is TRBJ1-2, with 7 positions matching TRBD1. With 9 bases clipped from V and 8 bases from J, the junction kept 6 bases outside the gene matches. There are 11 residues in the CDR3. The V gene's germline CDR1 is MGHDK and CDR2 SYGVNS. DNA for the CDR3: TGTGCCAGTAAACAGGGGAGGGGCTACACCTTC. This codes for CASKQGRGYTF.

This sequence joins TRBV4-1 and TRBJ2-7, with D possibly being TRBD1 (6 bases). The germline CDR1 and CDR2 sequences are MGHRA and YSYEKL. CDR3 size: 17 residues. V dropped 1 base and J dropped 3 bases, with 19 bases sitting between them. In nucleotides, the CDR3 is TGCGCCAGCAGCCAAGTGGTGAGGCCAGGGGCCCTCTACGAGCAGTACTTC. Protein sequence: CASSQVVRPGALYEQYF.

J is TRBJ2-3 and V is TRBV5-1; tentative D call: TRBD1 (6 bases). CDR1 is SGHRS, CDR2 YFSETQ, per germline. V was pared by 1 base and J by 1 base, with 7 bases between. This CDR3 is built from 14 residues. This CDR3 is CASSLSGGTDTQYF. CDR3 bases: TGCGCCAGCAGCTTGTCAGGGGGCACAGATACGCAGTATTTT.

Regarding this clone: Other DNA sequences in this sample translate to the same CDR3. This chain connects TRBV12-3 or TRBV12-4 to TRBJ2-7, with TRBD1 matching 9 bases. Trimming took 3 bases from V and 4 from J; bases not matched to a gene: 1. The CDR3 is 13 residues long. CDR3 coding DNA: TGTGCCAGCAGTTTCGGGACAGGGTACGAGCAGTACTTC. This sequence encodes CASSFGTGYEQYF.